The sequence of this T cell receptor beta chain was determined in a study of patients and donors after allogeneic stem cell transplantation. This clonotype has just a few counts. This CDR3 region has 13 residues. TCRdb recomputed calls from the RT-PCR reads with MiXCR, one row per CDR3 protein. Of under 170,000 distinct CDR3 sequences in the sample, about a third were seen once. This receptor was identified in a human donor who was either an allogeneic HSCT recipient or a stem cell or donor lymphocyte infusion donor (not recorded which). It is not recorded whose cells these are; they may come from a transplant donor. The V and J genes are TRBV12-3 or TRBV12-4 and TRBJ1-1; tentative D call: TRBD1 (5 bases). Specimen: blood, either unsorted or a sorted T cell fraction (not recorded which). CDR3 amino acids: CAASNGATTEAFF. The CDR3 coding sequence is TGTGCAGCAAGTAACGGGGCGACAACTGAAGCTTTCTTT.